This TCR beta chain was captured in a study of CD8 T cells in ankylosing spondylitis. General study points: Eight or nine highly homologous variants made up a TCR beta motif that seemed to typify ankylosing spondylitis blood. In ankylosing spondylitis patients, matched synovial fluid reportedly showed significant enrichment of disease-linked clones. Before this, some motif variants had been reported in reactive arthritis synovial fluid and blood. Disease-linked clones displayed a CD8+ phenotype and appeared relatively rarely in peripheral blood.

This clonotype was recorded many times. Its antigen is not known. Germline values: CDR1 DFQATT, CDR2 SNEGSKA (reference sequence). The CDR3 has 13 amino acids. V lost 1 base to trimming and J lost 4 bases, with 8 bases between them. Scientists made TCR beta libraries using quantitative 5'-RACE with molecular barcodes. Each CDR3 protein is one row after TCRdb ran MiXCR on the 5' RACE reads. The sample shows about 510,000 distinct CDR3 sequences, less than 6% of them seen only once. The sample consisted of blood, either unsorted or a sorted T cell fraction (not recorded which). The chain joins TRBV20-1 to TRBJ1-3, with D uncertain. The source is a male donor with ankylosing spondylitis. The CDR3 DNA sequence: TGCAGTGCTAGAGCCCAAGTCGGAAACACCATATATTTT. Protein: CSARAQVGNTIYF.